These 3 T cell receptor beta chains came from one sample sequenced in a study of OX40 agonist ivuxolimab in advanced cancers. Measured with immunoSEQ multiplex PCR; TCRdb has only the in-frame clones, and not every one. The data show 65,000 to 90,000 clones, with over 75% seen just once and roughly 0.54% held by the top ten. Sequencing used CD4+ or CD8+ T cells sorted from blood, obtained in a trial of the OX40 agonist ivuxolimab. Receptor source: an adult with an advanced solid tumor such as melanoma, head and neck, liver or kidney cancer.

CDR3 in amino acids: CASSLLGRTDSYNEQFF. As DNA, the CDR3 is TGTGCCAGCAGCTTATTAGGCAGGACCGACTCCTACAATGAGCAGTTCTTC. The genes are TRBV7-2 and TRBJ2-1; D unclear. The germline CDR1 and CDR2 sequences are SGHTA and FQGNSA. Trimming cost V 2 bases and J 0 bases, with 14 bases left between them. The CDR3 is 17 residues long. The variable domain in full, with the rest retrieved from reference TRBV7-2 and TRBJ2-1, is GAGVSQSPSNKVTEKGKDVELRCDPISGHTALYWYRQSLGQGLEFLIYFQGNSAPDKSGLPSDRFSAERTGGSVSTLTIQRTQQEDSAVYLCASSLLGRTDSYNEQFFGPGTRLTVL.

The chain uses TRBV15 and TRBJ2-5, with 9 bases that match TRBD2. Germline CDR1 is LNHNV and CDR2 is YYDKDF (reference sequence). V trimming: 3 bases; J trimming: 4 bases; junction bases outside the gene matches: 9. This CDR3 has 16 amino acids. The CDR3 here is CATSSELAGAGETQYF. As DNA, the CDR3 is TGTGCCACCAGCAGTGAATTAGCGGGAGCAGGAGAGACCCAGTACTTC.

The CDR3 sequence: CASSQRNPRQGSTEAFF. In DNA form, the CDR3 reads TGTGCCAGCTCACAGCGGAACCCCCGACAGGGGAGCACTGAAGCTTTCTTT. This chain uses TRBV18 with TRBJ1-1; 8 nucleotides align to TRBD1. Per germline, CDR1 KGHSH and CDR2 LQKENI. The CDR3 consists of 17 residues. V dropped 4 bases and J dropped 4; count of bases not matched to a gene: 14.